Below, 15 T cell receptor beta chains from the same sample are listed, as sequenced in a study of circulating CD8 cells and anti-PD-1 response in melanoma. The QIAseq Immune Repertoire TCR panel built the libraries from approximately 15 ng of total RNA. One entry per CDR3 protein results from TCRdb running MiXCR on the reads. The data hold about 700 distinct CDR3 sequences, with around 13% observed a single time. Live CD3+CD8+TCRalphabeta+ cells were sorted into four subsets by PD-1 and/or TIGIT. The starting material was CD8+ T cells from PBMCs, obtained at baseline or after one month of anti-PD-1 therapy (not recorded which). All receptors come from a human donor with melanoma.

This clonotype is labeled medium-sized. This chain connects TRBV4-1 to TRBJ1-2; D gene ambiguous. Germline loops: CDR1 MGHRA, CDR2 YSYEKL. This CDR3 spans 15 amino acids. Trimming pared 0 bases from V and 4 bases from J, leaving 12 bases between. The CDR3 loop is CASSQDRGSFYGYTF. CDR3 nucleotide sequence: TGCGCCAGCAGCCAAGATCGCGGAAGTTTCTATGGCTACACCTTC.

This rearrangement joins TRBV9 to TRBJ1-2; no clear D. This CDR3 has 15 residues. Looked up from germline, CDR1 is SGDLS and CDR2 is YYNGEE. Between the trimmed V and J ends, which lost 0 bases and 8 bases, there was a span of 17 bases. The CDR3 DNA follows: TGTGCCAGCAGCGTAGCCCGCTGGGCGGATCACGGCTACACCTTC. Translated, it gives CASSVARWADHGYTF.

By share, this clonotype ranks as medium-sized. The chain combines TRBV4-1 with TRBJ1-1; a possible D gene is TRBD1 (6 bases). Germline V gene data show CDR1 as MGHRA and CDR2 as YSYEKL. The length of the CDR3 is 17 residues. Trimming shortened V by 0 bases and J by 1 base, and 15 bases separated the two germline ends. In DNA form, the CDR3 reads TGCGCCAGCAGCCAAGACTCTGCAGGGGCCCAGAACACTGAAGCTTTCTTT. Translated: CASSQDSAGAQNTEAFF.

This clonotype ranks as medium-sized. The CDR3 DNA is TGCAGCGTTGTGAGAGATAACACCGGGGAGCTGTTTTTT. Its protein is CSVVRDNTGELFF. The chain couples TRBV29-1 to TRBJ2-2; D unclear. The CDR3 runs to 13 residues. Germline CDR1 is SQVTM and CDR2 is ANQGSEA. Trimming took 4 bases from V and 2 from J, leaving 8 bases between them.

By proportion, this clonotype is large. This chain joins TRBV27 and TRBJ2-7, with no clear D. The CDR3 is 13 residues long. V shed 6 bases and J shed 2 bases, with 11 bases lying between them. Germline V gene data show CDR1 as MNHEY and CDR2 as SMNVEV (reference sequence). The CDR3 coding sequence is TGTGCCAGCAGCCCCGTAAGTCCCTACGAGCAGTACTTC. Translated, it gives CASSPVSPYEQYF.

A note on this clonotype: A far larger clone is just one base off, so this is likely a read error. The V and J genes are TRBV28 and TRBJ2-1, with 7 bases that match TRBD2. The CDR3 loop spans 14 amino acids. Germline lookup yields CDR1 MDHEN and CDR2 SYDVKM. CDR3: CASRSLAAANEQVF. CDR3 DNA: TGTGCCAGCAGGAGTCTAGCGGCAGCCAATGAGCAGGTCTTC.

This clonotype is medium-sized. This chain joins TRBV7-9 and TRBJ2-3; unclear D gene. Trimming took off 2 bases at V and 6 bases at J, with 6 bases between the two ends. Germline CDR1 is SEHNR and CDR2 is FQNEAQ (reference sequence). The CDR3 runs to 12 residues. CDR3 sequence: CASSLPRDTQYF. The CDR3 DNA sequence: TGTGCCAGCAGCTTACCCCGGGATACGCAGTATTTT.

This clonotype is labeled as medium-sized. The V call is TRBV7-2, the J call TRBJ2-2; 10 bases fit TRBD2. The CDR3 extends over 15 amino acids. In germline, CDR1 is SGHTA, CDR2 FQGNSA. With 5 bases clipped from V and 5 bases from J, the junction kept 5 bases outside the gene matches. This chain's CDR3 is CASSVLAGATGELFF. Written as DNA, the CDR3 is TGTGCCAGCAGCGTCCTAGCGGGGGCTACCGGGGAGCTGTTTTTT.

In its sample, this clonotype is medium-sized. The gene calls are TRBV27 and TRBJ2-5; TRBD1 agrees at 9 bases. Germline CDR1 and CDR2: MNHEY and SMNVEV (reference sequence). V trimming: 7 bases; J trimming: 4 bases; junction bases outside the gene matches: 7. This CDR3 contains 14 residues. The DNA of the CDR3 is TGTGCCAGCACCTCGACAGGGGGGGGAGAGACCCAGTACTTC. Translation: CASTSTGGGETQYF.

Judged by abundance, this clonotype is large. The chain couples TRBV18 to TRBJ2-2; D may match TRBD1 or TRBD2 (5 bases each). This CDR3 has 15 residues. CDR1 and CDR2 (germline): KGHSH, LQKENI. Trimming shortened V by 3 bases and J by 4 bases, and 12 bases separated the two germline ends. The CDR3 loop is CASSPRDDATGELFF. CDR3 nucleotides: TGTGCCAGCTCACCCCGGGACGACGCCACCGGGGAGCTGTTTTTT.

In its sample, this clonotype is medium-sized (0.01 to 0.1%). This chain joins TRBV20-1 and TRBJ2-3, with D possibly TRBD2 on 7 matching bases. Per germline, CDR1 DFQATT and CDR2 SNEGSKA (reference sequence). The V end was cut by 0 bases, the J end by 8 bases, with 24 bases between. CDR3 length: 17 amino acids. In DNA form, the CDR3 reads TGCAGTGCTAGAGATGGGGGTAGGAGCGGGACATTTGTTACGCAGTATTTT. Its protein is CSARDGGRSGTFVTQYF.

This chain links TRBV18 with TRBJ2-7; 8 bases are a match to TRBD1. CDR1 is KGHSH and CDR2 is LQKENI in the germline V gene. V was clipped by 3 bases and J by 2 bases; unmatched bases: 9. The CDR3 covers 16 residues. CDR3 in DNA: TGTGCCAGCTCACCGGCCGATTGGGACAGGCCCTACGAGCAGTACTTC. Its protein product is CASSPADWDRPYEQYF.

This clonotype is medium-sized in the sample. The rearrangement uses TRBV27 and TRBJ1-1; D is unresolved. V shed 4 bases and J shed 4 bases, with 16 bases lying between them. The CDR3 sequence is 15 residues long. Germline loops: CDR1 MNHEY, CDR2 SMNVEV (reference sequence). The CDR3 DNA sequence: TGTGCCAGCAGTTCCGGGTGGGGATCGGGCACTGAAGCTTTCTTT. Translation gives CASSSGWGSGTEAFF.

In its sample, this clonotype ranks as medium-sized. The genes are TRBV24-1 and TRBJ2-2; D gene ambiguous. There are 13 residues in the CDR3. V was trimmed by 0 bases and J by 6 bases, leaving 4 bases between them. Germline CDR1 reads KGHDR; CDR2 reads SFDVKD. Here the CDR3 DNA reads TGTGCCACCAGTGATTTGTCGGCCGGGGAGCTGTTTTTT. Translation: CATSDLSAGELFF.

Within the sample, this clonotype is large. Here the CDR3 DNA reads TGCAGTGCTAGACTAGCGGGAGACACCGGGGAGCTGTTTTTT. Protein: CSARLAGDTGELFF. The rearrangement joins TRBV20-1 to TRBJ2-2; 10 bases align to TRBD2. With 2 bases clipped from V and 3 bases from J, the junction kept 0 bases outside the gene matches. The CDR3 is 14 amino acids. Germline assignment: CDR1 DFQATT and CDR2 SNEGSKA (reference sequence).